Presented here are 22 T cell receptor beta chains from one specimen sequenced in a study of human T cells and chemical hapten exposure. The time point here: patch test 3, about 24 weeks after DPC sensitization. Treatment here: therapeutic diphenylcyclopropenone sensitization with weekly scalp DPC. Via MiXCR, TCRdb re-called the RACE reads, giving one row per CDR3 protein. The data show some 97,000 distinct CDR3 sequences, 25% to 35% seen once. The material sequenced was whole blood, taken in connection with sensitization to the hapten diphenylcyclopropenone (DPC). The receptors here all came from a man between 35 and 55 years old with alopecia areata. Some clones in this sample may be carry-over from other donors' samples.

This chain uses TRBV20-1 with TRBJ2-6, with 7 bases identical to TRBD1. CDR1 DFQATT and CDR2 SNEGSKA come from the germline V gene (reference sequence). After removal of 6 bases from V and 3 bases from J, the junction contained 5 bases not matched to a gene. The CDR3 totals 14 residues. CDR3 bases: TGCAGTGCCCCCACAGGGGATGGGGCCAACGTCCTGACTTTC. Its translation: CSAPTGDGANVLTF.

The chain recombines TRBV20-1 with TRBJ2-7, with D possibly being TRBD2 (6 bases). The length of the CDR3 is 13 residues. Germline-derived CDR1 and CDR2 are DFQATT and SNEGSKA (reference sequence). V lost 5 bases, J lost 2 bases, and 13 bases lay in between. The CDR3 region is CSAPASDTYEQYF. In DNA, the CDR3 is TGCAGTGCTCCCGCTAGCGACACCTACGAGCAGTACTTC.

V and J are TRBV28 and TRBJ2-7; D unresolved. Germline CDR1 is MDHEN and CDR2 is SYDVKM. The CDR3 runs to 13 residues. The V and J ends lost 8 bases and 9 bases respectively, with 20 bases between them. CDR3 protein: CASGSGPSAVQYF. DNA of the CDR3: TGTGCCAGCGGCTCCGGGCCTTCGGCCGTGCAGTACTTC.

The chain couples TRBV7-9 to TRBJ1-6, with TRBD1 identical over 10 bases. From germline, CDR1 is SEHNR and CDR2 FQNEAQ (reference sequence). The CDR3 runs to 18 residues. V lost 4 bases and J lost 8; bases outside the gene matches: 14. The CDR3 sequence: CASSSGDRGRMMHSPLHF. The CDR3 nucleotides read TGTGCCAGCAGCTCCGGAGACAGGGGGCGAATGATGCATTCACCCCTCCACTTT.

This sequence joins TRBV20-1 and TRBJ2-2; a weak D match, TRBD1 (5 bases). This CDR3 is 12 amino acids long. Trimming took 6 bases from V and 4 from J, leaving 9 bases between them. Per germline, CDR1 DFQATT and CDR2 SNEGSKA (reference sequence). In nucleotides, the CDR3 is TGCAGTGCACGACAGTTCACCGGGGAGCTGTTTTTT. This translates into CSARQFTGELFF.

V usage is TRBV18 and J usage is TRBJ1-1; TRBD1 matches 9 bases. V lost 3 bases and J lost 1; bases outside the gene matches: 3. This CDR3 has 15 amino acids. Germline CDR1 is KGHSH and CDR2 is LQKENI. CDR3 bases: TGTGCCAGCTCACCTACAGGGGGCGCGAACACTGAAGCTTTCTTT. Encoded protein: CASSPTGGANTEAFF.

This clonotype came up a few times. J is TRBJ2-7 and V is TRBV14, with D perhaps matching TRBD2 (5 bases). Germline CDR1 is SGHDN and CDR2 is FVKESK. V was cut by 4 bases and J by 1 base, with 11 bases left in between. CDR3 length: 14 amino acids. The CDR3 DNA reads TGTGCCAGCAGCCTCCGTCGGGGTTCCTACGAGCAGTACTTC. Translation gives CASSLRRGSYEQYF.

The genes are TRBV12-3 or TRBV12-4 and TRBJ2-7, with 7 bases aligning to TRBD1. J was trimmed by 5 bases and V by 3 bases; bases with no gene match: 7. The CDR3 contains 14 residues. Here the CDR3 DNA reads TGTGCCAGCAGTTTCGATACAGGGGTAAACGAGCAGTACTTC. It encodes CASSFDTGVNEQYF.

V is TRBV5-1 and J is TRBJ1-2, with D possibly TRBD1 on 5 matching bases. Trimming left V 1 base short and J 6 bases short, with 10 bases between. There are 13 residues in the CDR3. Germline assignment: CDR1 SGHRS and CDR2 YFSETQ. The chain's CDR3 is CASSLTGLHGYTF. CDR3 DNA: TGCGCCAGCAGCTTGACGGGGCTCCATGGCTACACCTTC.

The V and J genes are TRBV12-3 or TRBV12-4 and TRBJ2-2, with 7 bases fitting TRBD2. Trimming took 7 bases from V and 3 from J; bases not matched to a gene: 14. The CDR3 length is 17 residues. The chain's CDR3 is CASNSLGLADYTGELFF. The CDR3 DNA reads as TGTGCCAGCAACTCATTAGGGCTAGCGGACTACACCGGGGAGCTGTTTTTT.

This clonotype has only a few counts. The chain combines TRBV18 with TRBJ2-1; the D is unclear. Germline V gene data show CDR1 as KGHSH and CDR2 as LQKENI. V was clipped by 0 bases and J by 10 bases, with 7 bases between them. The CDR3 extends over 12 amino acids. Here the CDR3 reads CASSPPSPEQFF. The DNA for the CDR3 is TGTGCCAGCTCACCACCCAGTCCAGAGCAGTTCTTC.

With respect to this clonotype: Given a much more abundant clone one base away, this may be a read error. The chain is built from TRBV28 and TRBJ2-7; 8 nucleotides line up with TRBD1. Germline V gene sequence: CDR1 MDHEN, CDR2 SYDVKM. The CDR3 is made up of 15 amino acids. The V and J ends lost 5 bases and 4 bases, in that order; junction bases with no gene match: 10. The CDR3 spells CASSRSGTGRYEQYF. The DNA for the CDR3 is TGTGCCAGCAGTAGATCCGGGACAGGTCGTTACGAGCAGTACTTC.

The CDR3: CAWSVRGNYGYTF. The DNA of the CDR3 is TGTGCCTGGAGTGTACGTGGGAACTATGGCTACACCTTC. This chain connects TRBV30 to TRBJ1-2, with D uncertain. V lost 0 bases, J lost 2 bases, and 7 bases lay in between. Germline loops: CDR1 GTSNPN, CDR2 SVGIG (reference sequence). The CDR3 has 13 amino acids.

The chain has TRBV5-1 and TRBJ2-3; no definite D call. CDR3 size: 15 residues. The germline gives CDR1 SGHRS, CDR2 YFSETQ. V dropped 4 bases and J dropped 0 bases, with 12 bases sitting between them. The CDR3 nucleotides read TGCGCCAGCAGCATCCGATCTAAAAGCACAGATACGCAGTATTTT. It specifies CASSIRSKSTDTQYF.

This clonotype was seen a handful of times. The chain carries TRBV5-4 and TRBJ1-1; D is unclear. The V gene's germline CDR1 is SGHNT and CDR2 YYREEE (reference sequence). This CDR3 comprises 15 residues. Between the trimmed V and J ends, which lost 4 bases and 8 bases, there was a span of 21 bases. CDR3 nucleotide sequence: TGTGCCAGCAGCCCGGGATCCCCAAACCTCATGGAAGCTTTCTTT. As protein: CASSPGSPNLMEAFF.

The genes are TRBV20-1 and TRBJ2-5; 11 positions match TRBD2. CDR1 is DFQATT and CDR2 is SNEGSKA in the germline V gene (reference sequence). J gave up 1 base and V 0 bases, and 4 bases lay outside the gene matches. This CDR3 has 16 residues. Written as DNA, the CDR3 is TGCAGTGCTAGAGACCCTAGCGGGAGGTCCCAAGAGACCCAGTACTTC. Its translation: CSARDPSGRSQETQYF.

This chain connects TRBV6-2 or TRBV6-3 to TRBJ1-1, with D possibly matching TRBD1 (6 bases). V was trimmed by 2 bases and J by 5 bases, leaving 15 bases between them. The CDR3 covers 15 residues. The germline V gene has CDR1 MNHEY and CDR2 SVGEGT. The CDR3 region is CASSYKGVPLTEAFF. In nucleotides, the CDR3 is TGTGCCAGCAGTTACAAGGGGGTTCCTTTGACTGAAGCTTTCTTT.

This clonotype was found a few times. The CDR3 DNA follows: TGTGCCAGCAGTTACTCGATTCCAGCGTACAATGAGCAGTTCTTC. It codes for CASSYSIPAYNEQFF. V gene TRBV6-2 or TRBV6-3 combines with J gene TRBJ2-1; D not certain. CDR3 length equals 15 residues. V lost 0 bases and J 4 bases, leaving 10 bases between the germline ends. CDR1 is MNHEY and CDR2 is SVGEGT in the germline V gene.

J is TRBJ2-3 and V is TRBV28; D call uncertain. Germline V gene data show CDR1 as MDHEN and CDR2 as SYDVKM. CDR3 size: 14 residues. V lost 11 bases and J lost 3, with 18 bases in between. The chain's CDR3 is CASTYAAFTDTQYF. DNA of the CDR3: TGTGCCTCCACCTATGCTGCCTTTACAGATACGCAGTATTTT.

This clonotype appeared many times. The V gene is TRBV2, the J gene TRBJ2-1; no firm D call. V shed 4 bases and J shed 6 bases, with 10 bases lying between them. The CDR3 extends over 13 amino acids. The germline V gene has CDR1 SNHLY and CDR2 FYNNEI. CDR3 in DNA: TGTGCCAGCAGTGCGAATAGTGCCAATGAGCAGTTCTTC. Protein product: CASSANSANEQFF.

This chain uses TRBV5-1 with TRBJ1-5, with 7 bases aligning to TRBD1. J was trimmed by 3 bases and V by 0 bases; bases with no gene match: 3. The CDR3 has 15 amino acids. Per the germline V gene, CDR1 is SGHRS and CDR2 is YFSETQ. The chain's CDR3 is CASSLGDSDNQPQHF. The CDR3 nucleotides are TGCGCCAGCAGCTTGGGGGACAGCGACAATCAGCCCCAGCATTTT.

This clonotype was seen a few times. The V and J genes are TRBV4-1 and TRBJ2-5, with D possibly TRBD1 on 6 matching bases. The V and J ends lost 1 base and 5 bases respectively, with 14 bases between them. Looked up from germline, CDR1 is MGHRA and CDR2 is YSYEKL. CDR3 length: 15 residues. The CDR3 nucleotides are TGCGCCAGCAGCCAAGGGACAATTCAGGGGGAGACCCAGTACTTC. Its translation is CASSQGTIQGETQYF.